This is a list of T cell receptor beta chains from one sample in a study of control samples from healthy donors and cancer patients. The table came from immunoSEQ multiplex PCR; TCRdb's copy has only in-frame clones and leaves some out. The sample carries 200,000 or so clones, about 95% recorded once. Sequences were obtained from blood. These receptors were taken from a man aged 45 to 65 in good health. Each CDR3 is given with its conserved first and last residue. The D gene is left open where the match is weak. Clone size appears in some rows only: once, few, many, or a class for an expanded clone.

>.|once|TRBV13|TRBJ1-1
TGTGCCAGCAGCTTATATCGAGTAACTGAAGCTTTCTTT
CASSLYRVTEAFF
>TRBD1|.|TRBV30|TRBJ1-1
TGTGCCTGGACAGGGGGTTCCCCAATGAACACTGAAGCTTTCTTT
CAWTGGSPMNTEAFF
>TRBD1|.|TRBV14|TRBJ2-5
TGTGCCAGCAGCCCAACCGGGACAGGGAGGGCCCAGTACTTC
CASSPTGTGRAQYF
>.|once|TRBV27|TRBJ2-1
TGTGCCAGCAGTTTCGGGTCCTACAATGAGCAGTTCTTC
CASSFGSYNEQFF
>TRBD1|.|TRBV18|TRBJ1-5
TGTGCCAGCTCACCGGGACAGGGGGTACGTAATCAGCCCCAGCATTTT
CASSPGQGVRNQPQHF
>TRBD2|.|TRBV18|TRBJ2-1
TGTGCCAGCTCATCCGGACTAGCGGCGGATGAGCAGTTCTTC
CASSSGLAADEQFF
>TRBD1|.|TRBV6-6|TRBJ2-7
TGTGCCAGCAGAGATGGACAGGGATTATACGAGCAGTACTTC
CASRDGQGLYEQYF
>TRBD1|.|TRBV5-8|TRBJ2-1
TGTGCCAGCAGCTTCGACAGGGGGAATGAGCAGTTCTTC
CASSFDRGNEQFF
>TRBD1|once|TRBV6-5|TRBJ1-1
TGTGCCAGCAGAGGGACAGGGTTCCCTGAAGCTTTCTTT
CASRGTGFPEAFF
>TRBD1|.|TRBV9|TRBJ1-6
TGTGCCAGCAGCCTCCGACAGGGGCATTCACCCCTCCACTTT
CASSLRQGHSPLHF
>TRBD2|.|TRBV5-4|TRBJ2-3
TGTGCCAGCAGCTTGGGCGGGGGGCGCCTGGATACGCAGTATTTT
CASSLGGGRLDTQYF
>.|.|TRBV5-1|TRBJ2-1
TGCGCCAGCAGCTTGGCGGCAGGGATATCAAATGAGCAGTTCTTC
CASSLAAGISNEQFF
>.|.|TRBV27|TRBJ2-5
TGTGCCAGCAGTTTATCGACAGCTAACCGAGAGACCCAGTACTTC
CASSLSTANRETQYF
>.|.|TRBV6-6|TRBJ1-2
TGTGCCAGCAGTGACGACAGCCTTATTAACTATGGCTACACCTTC
CASSDDSLINYGYTF
>TRBD2|.|TRBV6-5|TRBJ2-5
TGTGCCAGCAGTCAACTAGCGGGGGGGCCGGAGACCCAGTACTTC
CASSQLAGGPETQYF
>.|.|TRBV6-5|TRBJ1-1
TGTGCCAGCAGACGGTATAACACTGAAGCTTTCTTT
CASRRYNTEAFF
>TRBD1|.|TRBV27|TRBJ2-5
TGTGCCAGCAGTTTGGGGCTCGACAGGGTGAGAGAGACCCAGTACTTC
CASSLGLDRVRETQYF
>.|.|TRBV5-8|TRBJ2-3
TGTGCCAGCAGCTTAACGGGTCAGGGGTTCACAGATACGCAGTATTTT
CASSLTGQGFTDTQYF
>.|.|TRBV7-3|TRBJ2-3
TGTGCCAGCAGCTTAGCGGCAGATACGCAGTATTTT
CASSLAADTQYF
>.|once|TRBV7-6|TRBJ1-2
TGTGCCAGCAGCCCAGGCCCCCCTTTGGGTGGCTACACCTTC
CASSPGPPLGGYTF
>.|once|TRBV5-1|TRBJ1-2
TGCGCCAGCAGCTTCGGGGGAAACTATGGCTACACCTTC
CASSFGGNYGYTF
>TRBD1|.|TRBV28|TRBJ1-1
TGTGCCAGCAGTGAACAGGGGGGGAACACTGAAGCTTTCTTT
CASSEQGGNTEAFF
>TRBD1|.|TRBV5-1|TRBJ1-2
TGCGCCAGCAGCTTGGGGCAGGGGGCTGCGGGCTACACCTTC
CASSLGQGAAGYTF
>TRBD1|.|TRBV18|TRBJ1-2
TGTGCCAGCTCACCAGCGACAGGGTGGCTATTGGACTATGGCTACACCTTC
CASSPATGWLLDYGYTF
>TRBD1|.|TRBV6-6|TRBJ1-4
TGTGCCAGCAGCGACAGGGAACGAAAACTGTTTTTT
CASSDRERKLFF
>TRBD2|.|TRBV18|TRBJ2-3
TGTGCCAGCTCGCCGACTAGCAGCTCAGATACGCAGTATTTT
CASSPTSSSDTQYF
>.|.|TRBV5-1|TRBJ2-1
TGCGCCAGCAGCGTAAACACTGACAATGAGCAGTTCTTC
CASSVNTDNEQFF
>.|.|TRBV5-1|TRBJ1-1
TGCGCCAGCAGCTTCGCGCAGGGTTCCACTGAAGCTTTCTTT
CASSFAQGSTEAFF
>TRBD1|.|TRBV15|TRBJ2-7
TGTGCCACCAGCAGAGATCAACTCCCAGGGGGCGAGCAGTACTTC
CATSRDQLPGGEQYF
>.|.|TRBV28|TRBJ1-2
TGTGCCAGTTCACAAAGAGGCTACACCTTC
CASSQRGYTF
>.|.|TRBV6-2/TRBV6-3|TRBJ1-4
TGTGCCAGCAGTTACCAGGGGCAGGCAACTAATGAAAAACTGTTTTTT
CASSYQGQATNEKLFF
>TRBD1|.|TRBV19|TRBJ1-3
TGTGCCAGTAGTATACGGAGTGCAGGGGGTATCAACACCATATATTTT
CASSIRSAGGINTIYF
>TRBD2|.|TRBV15|TRBJ2-3
TGTGCCACCAGCCCTTGGACTAGCGGGGGGATCACAGATACGCAGTATTTT
CATSPWTSGGITDTQYF
>TRBD1|.|TRBV19|TRBJ2-1
TGTGCCAGTAGTATACCCGGGACAGGTGAGATGTATAAGGAGCAGTTCTTC
CASSIPGTGEMYKEQFF
>TRBD2|.|TRBV14|TRBJ2-2
TGTGCCAGCAGCAAACTAGCGGGGAACTCGAACACCGGGGAGCTGTTTTTT
CASSKLAGNSNTGELFF
>.|.|TRBV2|TRBJ1-2
TGTGCCAGCAGTGCTTCGGCAACCAACTATGGCTACACCTTC
CASSASATNYGYTF
>.|.|TRBV29-1|TRBJ1-2
TGCAGCGCCCCGGCGGGCTCTAACTATGGCTACACCTTC
CSAPAGSNYGYTF
>.|.|TRBV18|TRBJ2-5
TGTGCCAGCTCACCAGGGGTAGGAGAGACCCAGTACTTC
CASSPGVGETQYF
>.|once|TRBV6-5|TRBJ1-1
TGTGCCACCAGGGACAATGTCAGAACTGAAGCTTTCTTT
CATRDNVRTEAFF
>.|.|TRBV12-3/TRBV12-4|TRBJ1-2
TGTGCCAGCAGACTAACCAGGGGAGGAGGCTACACCTTC
CASRLTRGGGYTF
>.|.|TRBV19|TRBJ2-2
TGTGCCAGTAGTACGACACAAATTTACGCCGGGGAGCTGTTTTTT
CASSTTQIYAGELFF
>.|.|TRBV5-1|TRBJ2-7
TGCGCCAGCAGCTTTGGGGTGGGCTCCTACGAGCAGTACTTC
CASSFGVGSYEQYF
>TRBD1|.|TRBV7-9|TRBJ1-1
TGTGCCAGCAGCTTCGCATCTGGACAGGGCCCTACCTTGAGTAAAGCTTTCTTT
CASSFASGQGPTLSKAFF
>.|.|TRBV7-2|TRBJ1-2
TGTGCCAGCAGCTTAGTGGCAGGGGAAAGCGGCTACACCTTC
CASSLVAGESGYTF
>.|few|TRBV5-8|TRBJ2-1
TGTGCCAGCAGCTTGGTTTGGGGGAAGGGTAGTGAGCAGTTCTTC
CASSLVWGKGSEQFF
>.|once|TRBV27|TRBJ1-4
TGTGCCAGCAGTTCCCCAGGGTCTGCAACTAATGAAAAACTGTTTTTT
CASSSPGSATNEKLFF